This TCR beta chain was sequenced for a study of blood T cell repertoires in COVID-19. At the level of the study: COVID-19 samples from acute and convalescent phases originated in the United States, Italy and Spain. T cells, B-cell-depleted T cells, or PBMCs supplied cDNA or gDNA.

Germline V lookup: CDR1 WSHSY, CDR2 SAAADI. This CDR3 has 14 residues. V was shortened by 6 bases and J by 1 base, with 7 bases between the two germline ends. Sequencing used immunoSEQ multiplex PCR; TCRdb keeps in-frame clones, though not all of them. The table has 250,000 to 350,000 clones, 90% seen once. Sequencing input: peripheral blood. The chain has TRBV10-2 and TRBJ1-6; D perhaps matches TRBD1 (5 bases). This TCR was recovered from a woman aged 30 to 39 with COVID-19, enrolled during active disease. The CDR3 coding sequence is TGCGCCAGCAGAGACAGTTCCTATAATTCACCCCTCCACTTT. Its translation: CASRDSSYNSPLHF.